This TCR beta chain was profiled in a study of shared T cell receptors in the human thymus. This CDR3 has 15 amino acids. CDR1 and CDR2 (germline): LGHNA, YSLEER. TCRdb keeps only in-frame clones here, not all; method: immunoSEQ multiplex PCR. This repertoire shows roughly 550,000 clones, 75% to 80% found once; its top ten account for more than 0.01%. These data are also associated with another study on human thymus T cells.

The V and J genes are TRBV4-3 and TRBJ2-5, with D possibly matching TRBD1 (6 bases). The DNA end favors TRBJ2-7, so the J call may be wrong. Sequenced sample: thymocytes. The source of this sequence is a boy younger than two with a congenital heart defect. Here the CDR3 reads CASSQDNTGFGEQYF. The CDR3 DNA reads TGCGCCAGCAGCCAAGATAACACAGGGTTTGGCGAGCAGTACTTC.